The present T cell receptor (beta chain) was sequenced within a study of ipilimumab plus nivolumab after autologous stem cell transplantation. Study-level background: Myeloma patients were high-risk transplant-naive or relapsed within 3 years of first autologous transplant.

Patients got ipilimumab 1 mg/kg beginning 14 to 28 days post-transplant. Dosing: nivolumab 3 mg/kg IV, weeks 1, 4, 7, 10, then every two weeks to week 26. Produced via immunoSEQ multiplex PCR; TCRdb's table is partial and in-frame only. There are some 43,000 clones in the sample; around nine tenths occur only once, and around 0.9% lies in the top ten. Per germline, CDR1 MNHEY and CDR2 SMNVEV (reference sequence). This CDR3 region has 14 residues. V was pared by 5 bases and J by 6 bases, with 11 bases between. This sequence joins TRBV27 and TRBJ1-6; unclear D gene. Sequencing was performed on PBMCs, taken in a trial of ipilimumab plus nivolumab as post-transplant consolidation. This TCR derives from a male donor with multiple myeloma. The CDR3 protein is CASSPIAVNSPLHF. The CDR3 DNA sequence: TGTGCCAGCAGTCCCATTGCGGTTAATTCACCCCTCCACTTT.